This T cell receptor beta chain is drawn from a study of PD-1 blockade in classical Hodgkin lymphoma (dated by TCRdb to about 2020). Context from the whole study: Nivolumab dosing was 3 mg/kg intravenously every 2 weeks, continuing until either disease progression or unacceptable toxicity. A peripheral blood immune signature of response to PD-1 blockade in classical Hodgkin lymphoma was defined using TCR beta sequencing and CyTOF. General study outcomes and caveats: The study was restricted to a single clinical trial cohort, and the causes of repertoire differences, possibly disease activity or prior therapy, were left undefined. CD4+ but not CD8+ TCR diversity rose significantly by C4D1 (p=0.0027 vs p=0.16), most apparent in complete responders (p=0.02). Trial patients with a complete response had baseline diversity similar to that of newly diagnosed patients, while partial responders and progressors had significantly lower diversity. Baseline TCR diversity was reported to be lower in newly diagnosed patients than in healthy donors, and even lower in relapsed/refractory patients. Diversity was lower in patients who began nivolumab less than 1 year after ASCT, so these patients were left out of later analyses to avoid confounding by immune reconstitution.

According to the study, the label for this sample's time point signals: cycle 4 day 1 (C4D1), after 5 to 7 weeks of nivolumab. Every trial patient had relapsed following autologous stem cell transplantation, and prior brentuximab vedotin exposure was what differed among cohorts A, B and C. The trial cohort was composed of approximately 60 patients with relapsed/refractory classical Hodgkin lymphoma, for whom complete response, partial response or progressive disease was recorded as best overall response. Trial patients were treated with single-agent nivolumab in the multi-cohort phase II CheckMate 205 trial. An independent review committee assessed best overall response using the 2007 International Working Group response criteria. Trial PBMCs were collected just before the start of nivolumab (C1D1) and during therapy at cycle 2 day 1 and cycle 4 day 1. After peripheral blood was drawn into 8 mL Vacutainer Cell Preparation Tubes, PBMCs were isolated by centrifugation and then cryopreserved.

Remarks on this clone: It has no known antigen specificity. No qualities accompany the bases; no much larger clone lies one base away.

The Qiagen DNeasy kit was used to extract genomic DNA both from unsorted PBMCs and from the negatively selected CD4+ and CD8+ fractions. TCR beta CDR3 regions were amplified by immunoSEQ multiplex PCR using primers annealing to V and J segments. A synthetic immune receptor repertoire was used to minimize amplification bias, and any residual bias was removed computationally once sequencing was done. As for the original processing: Custom Python scripts were used to quantify repertoire diversity as the Shannon entropy index. The unsorted, CD4+ and CD8+ repertoires were each analyzed separately, with the exception of combined analyses, where CD4+ and CD8+ sequences were merged in silico. Clonal expansion was defined as a frequency increase of at least 2-fold after treatment compared with C1D1, and clones undetected at baseline were assigned a pseudocount of 0.5. Singleton clones were defined as clones with 0 or 1 copy at C1D1, and non-singleton clones were defined as clones with 2 or more copies. By matching protein sequences in sorted samples from the same patient, clones expanded in unsorted samples were annotated as CD4+, CD8+ or unknown. Diversity changes from C1D1 to C4D1 were tested in paired samples using Wilcoxon tests. Drawn from immuneACCESS, this table holds only the in-frame rearrangements with V and J called that TCRdb kept. Clones are partly lost; checked studies trace under half to an unresolved V gene and leave the rest unexplained. Clone size and the V and J calls come from that table; the DNA yielded D and trimming. This sample is represented by 80,000 to 95,000 clones; about 83% of them were singletons. The ten largest make up approximately 17% of the sample.

The sequence was collected from a human donor with classical Hodgkin lymphoma. The material was peripheral blood mononuclear cells (PBMCs), obtained before the fourth cycle of nivolumab.

The nucleotide sequence is given as TGCGCCAGCAGCCAAGGTCACAGGGCCCTTAATGAAAAACTGTTTTTT. Its translation is CASSQGHRALNEKLFF. The rearranged chain carries TRBV4-1 and TRBJ1-4, and TRBD1 may be the D gene, going by 6 matching bases. Spanning cysteine to phenylalanine, the CDR3 consists of 16 amino acids. The sequence is cut down to CDR3 DNA, 48 bases in frame from base 1. The germline V gene yields MGHRA for CDR1 and YSYEKL for CDR2. The germline ends are 13 bases apart after V is trimmed by 1 base and J by 4 bases.